This TCR beta chain was captured in a study of early T cells in non-severe SARS-CoV-2 infection. Turning to the study itself: Chains stayed unpaired after sequencing of bulk RNA from unsorted whole blood.

With 4 bases removed from V and 0 bases from J, the gap between germline ends came to 16 bases. CDR1 SGDLS and CDR2 YYNGEE come from the germline V gene. CDR3 length: 17 amino acids. A remark on this clonotype: Its target is unknown.

Overall study results and limits: Anti-spike CD8 specificities were favored by VDJdb matching, whose results missed private and CD4 specificities.

Separate cDNA molecules each had unique molecular identifiers attached to them. TCRdb used MiXCR to reprocess the 5' RACE reads, holding one entry per CDR3 protein. The sample comprises some 25,000 distinct CDR3 sequences, approximately 5.4% of which are singletons, and about 0.85% rests with the top ten. This rearrangement joins TRBV9 to TRBJ2-2; the D gene is possibly TRBD1 (6 bases). The sequenced sample consisted of whole blood. The source of this sequence is an adult who was a healthcare worker with PCR-confirmed SARS-CoV-2 infection or an uninfected control (not recorded which). Here the CDR3 DNA reads TGTGCCAGCAGCCCGAAAGAGGGGGACCCGAACACCGGGGAGCTGTTTTTT. This sequence encodes CASSPKEGDPNTGELFF.